Following are 32 T cell receptor beta chains from one sample sequenced in a study of blood T cell repertoires in COVID-19. Profiled with immunoSEQ multiplex PCR; TCRdb holds only in-frame clones, not every one. In the table there are roughly 400,000 clones, about 90% of which are singletons. The sequenced sample consisted of peripheral blood. Source of these receptors: a woman aged 55-70 years with COVID-19, enrolled during active disease.

The chain employs TRBV5-1 and TRBJ2-2, with D possibly TRBD2 on 5 matching bases. Trimming took off 0 bases at V and 0 bases at J, with 9 bases between the two ends. Germline V gene lookup returns CDR1 SGHRS and CDR2 YFSETQ. The CDR3 consists of 16 residues. CDR3 sequence (DNA): TGCGCCAGCAGCTTGGATGCGGGTTCGAACACCGGGGAGCTGTTTTTT. Translating it yields CASSLDAGSNTGELFF.

This clone appeared once. The chain carries TRBV9 and TRBJ2-1; D possibly corresponds to TRBD2 (5 bases). Trimming shortened V by 2 bases and J by 0 bases, and 9 bases separated the two germline ends. Germline lookup yields CDR1 SGDLS and CDR2 YYNGEE. This CDR3 region has 15 residues. CDR3 sequence reads: CASSVSGNSYNEQFF. The CDR3 nucleotides read TGTGCCAGCAGCGTCTCGGGGAACTCCTACAATGAGCAGTTCTTC. The full variable domain, its missing parts supplied by reference TRBV9 and TRBJ2-1, is DSGVTQTPKHLITATGQRVTLRCSPRSGDLSVYWYQQSLDQGLQFLIQYYNGEERAKGNILERFSAQQFPDLHSELNLSSLELGDSALYFCASSVSGNSYNEQFFGPGTRLTVL.

The rearrangement links TRBV18 to TRBJ2-1, with D perhaps TRBD2 (7 bases). The V end was cut by 2 bases, the J end by 16 bases, with 15 bases between. Germline lookup yields CDR1 KGHSH and CDR2 LQKENI. This CDR3 comprises 12 residues. CDR3 in amino acids: CASSPEGEGGFF. DNA for the CDR3: TGTGCCAGCTCACCAGAGGGGGAGGGCGGATTCTTC.

The chain has TRBV5-8 and TRBJ2-1; no definite D call. Germline CDR1 reads SGHTS; CDR2 reads YDEGEE. The CDR3 length is 11 residues. Trimming shortened V by 1 base and J by 10 bases, and 6 bases separated the two germline ends. CDR3 coding DNA: TGTGCCAGCAGCTTGTCCTTCGAGCAGTTCTTC. The encoded protein is CASSLSFEQFF.

The gene calls are TRBV4-1 and TRBJ2-7, with D maybe TRBD2 (6 bases). Germline V CDR1 and CDR2: MGHRA, YSYEKL. CDR3 length: 14 amino acids. The germline V and J ends were trimmed by 1 base and 5 bases, with 12 bases remaining between them. The CDR3 coding sequence is TGCGCCAGCAGCCAAGTGGGGGGTCGGCACGAGCAGTACTTC. Amino acids: CASSQVGGRHEQYF.

CDR3 DNA sequence: TGCGCCAGCAGCCAAGACAGAAACACCATATATTTT. Its translation is CASSQDRNTIYF. The chain joins TRBV4-1 to TRBJ1-3; D not certain. The V and J ends lost 0 bases and 5 bases respectively, with 2 bases between them. The germline V gene has CDR1 MGHRA and CDR2 YSYEKL. The CDR3 runs 12 residues.

This clone was detected only a few times. The chain carries TRBV6-5 and TRBJ1-2; TRBD1 might be the D (5 bases). The CDR3 contains 14 residues. In germline, CDR1 is MNHEY, CDR2 SVGAGI. V gave up 0 bases and J gave up 4 bases, with 9 bases separating them. The CDR3 DNA reads as TGTGCCAGCAGTTACTCGGGGGGTACCTATGGCTACACCTTC. It codes for CASSYSGGTYGYTF.

This clone was seen only a few times. The chain uses TRBV5-1 and TRBJ1-1, with TRBD1 matching 9 bases. The CDR3 runs 16 residues. Germline loops: CDR1 SGHRS, CDR2 YFSETQ. V lost 5 bases and J lost 2; bases outside the gene matches: 10. As DNA, the CDR3 is TGCGCCAGCAGAATGACCCCGGGACAGGGAAACACTGAAGCTTTCTTT. Its translation: CASRMTPGQGNTEAFF.

The gene calls are TRBV19 and TRBJ1-5; 10 nucleotides align to TRBD1. CDR3 length: 17 residues. V lost 2 bases and J lost 7; bases outside the gene matches: 11. The germline CDR1 and CDR2 sequences are LNHDA and SQIVND (reference sequence). CDR3 nucleotides: TGTGCCAGTAGTATAACTAGGGACAGGGGAATACGACAGCCCCAGCATTTT. Its translation: CASSITRDRGIRQPQHF.

This clone was picked up a small number of times. The chain carries TRBV7-9 and TRBJ1-6; 9 bases match TRBD1. This CDR3 has 14 amino acids. Germline V gene data show CDR1 as SEHNR and CDR2 as FQNEAQ (reference sequence). With V trimmed by 2 bases and J by 8 bases, 1 base remained unmatched. The CDR3 DNA reads TGTGCCAGCAGCTTAACAGGGGGCGATTCACCCCTCCACTTT. It encodes CASSLTGGDSPLHF.

Here the CDR3 reads CASTLQGLQRTEPQHF. CDR3 DNA sequence: TGTGCCAGCACCCTCCAGGGACTCCAAAGGACGGAGCCCCAGCATTTT. The genes are TRBV2 and TRBJ1-5; D is possibly TRBD1 (5 bases). CDR1 and CDR2 (germline): SNHLY, FYNNEI. The CDR3 covers 16 residues. Trimming left V 7 bases short and J 8 bases short, with 24 bases between.

The chain recombines TRBV7-2 with TRBJ2-2; 7 bases align to TRBD1. CDR3 length equals 17 residues. The germline CDR1 and CDR2 sequences are SGHTA and FQGNSA. The V and J ends lost 0 bases and 0 bases, in that order; junction bases with no gene match: 4. CDR3 in amino acids: CASSLAGGNSNTGELFF. In DNA form, the CDR3 reads TGTGCCAGCAGCTTAGCAGGGGGCAATTCGAACACCGGGGAGCTGTTTTTT.

The chain joins TRBV6-4 to TRBJ1-5; D is unclear. V was clipped by 7 bases and J by 1 base, with 17 bases between them. Germline V gene sequence: CDR1 MRHNA, CDR2 SNTAGT. The CDR3 loop spans 16 amino acids. CDR3 region: CASTRPGDASNQPQHF. The DNA for the CDR3 is TGTGCCAGCACTAGACCCGGGGATGCGAGCAATCAGCCCCAGCATTTT.

This clone was seen a single time. The chain carries TRBV4-1 and TRBJ2-3, with TRBD2 identical over 9 bases. Germline CDR1 reads MGHRA; CDR2 reads YSYEKL. Trimming cost V 0 bases and J 8 bases; bases outside gene matches: 6. This CDR3 is 15 amino acids long. CDR3 residues: CASSQDAGGGSTQYF. CDR3 DNA sequence: TGCGCCAGCAGCCAAGACGCGGGGGGGGGTAGTACGCAGTATTTT.

J is TRBJ1-5 and V is TRBV2; no reliable D call. The CDR3 sequence is 13 residues long. Between the trimmed V and J ends, which lost 3 bases and 5 bases, there was a span of 8 bases. Germline V gives CDR1 SNHLY, CDR2 FYNNEI. For the CDR3, the DNA is TGTGCCAGCAGTGATTACGGGTATCAGCCCCAGCATTTT. This sequence encodes CASSDYGYQPQHF.

CDR3 sequence: CASSVDPRNTEAFF. The CDR3 region has the DNA TGTGCCAGCAGCGTAGACCCGAGGAACACTGAAGCTTTCTTT. The gene calls are TRBV9 and TRBJ1-1; D not certain. The V gene lost 0 bases and the J gene lost 1 base, with 7 bases spanning the gap. CDR3 length: 14 residues. Germline CDR1 reads SGDLS; CDR2 reads YYNGEE.

V usage is TRBV10-3 and J usage is TRBJ2-2, with D perhaps TRBD2 (5 bases). Germline loops: CDR1 ENHRY, CDR2 SYGVKD. This CDR3 has 16 amino acids. V lost 4 bases, J lost 4 bases, and 16 bases lay in between. The CDR3 DNA reads as TGTGCCATCAGTGTTGGGAGAGCCGTGTCCACCGGGGAGCTGTTTTTT. Translating gives CAISVGRAVSTGELFF.

The chain couples TRBV19 to TRBJ1-4, with D unresolved. Germline V gives CDR1 LNHDA, CDR2 SQIVND (reference sequence). CDR3 length: 14 residues. V lost 3 bases to trimming and J lost 5 bases, with 10 bases between them. CDR3 in amino acids: CASSIMIGNEKLFF. In DNA, the CDR3 is TGTGCCAGTAGTATTATGATCGGGAATGAAAAACTGTTTTTT.

This chain uses TRBV11-2 with TRBJ2-5, with unresolved D. Trimming stripped 5 bases from V and 7 bases from J, with 14 bases between. Germline values: CDR1 SGHAT, CDR2 FQNNGV. The CDR3 is made up of 13 amino acids. For the CDR3, the DNA is TGTGCCAGCAGCACCGGGTCATTGGGGACCCAGTACTTC. Encoded protein: CASSTGSLGTQYF.

This CDR3 is CASSYRSGVEQYF. The CDR3 coding sequence is TGTGCCAGCAGTTACCGTTCAGGGGTCGAGCAGTACTTC. The rearrangement links TRBV6-8 to TRBJ2-7, with D possibly matching TRBD1 (6 bases). In germline, CDR1 is MNHGY, CDR2 SAAAGT. Trimming cost V 2 bases and J 6 bases, with 11 bases left between them. There are 13 residues in the CDR3.

The chain uses TRBV6-5 and TRBJ1-2; no reliable D call. With 8 bases removed from V and 1 base from J, the gap between germline ends came to 17 bases. This CDR3 spans 15 amino acids. CDR1 MNHEY and CDR2 SVGAGI come from the germline V gene. DNA for the CDR3: TGTGCCAGCCTCCGATACGGCGAGGATAACTATGGCTACACCTTC. Translated, it gives CASLRYGEDNYGYTF.

This chain connects TRBV5-6 to TRBJ2-6, with D perhaps matching TRBD1 (5 bases). This CDR3 spans 16 amino acids. CDR1 and CDR2 (germline): SGHDT, YYEEEE. The V end lost 5 bases, the J end lost 1 base, and 13 bases lay between the germline ends. This chain's CDR3 is CASRYSRVSGANVLTF. CDR3 DNA: TGTGCCAGCAGGTATTCCAGGGTATCTGGGGCCAACGTCCTGACTTTC.

J is TRBJ1-2 and V is TRBV4-2; no clear D gene. Trimming stripped 0 bases from V and 3 bases from J, with 8 bases between. CDR3 length: 14 residues. Germline V gives CDR1 LGHNA, CDR2 YNFKEQ. This CDR3 reads CASSQEPDYYGYTF. The DNA for the CDR3 is TGTGCCAGCAGCCAAGAACCAGACTACTATGGCTACACCTTC.

The chain is built from TRBV6-5 and TRBJ1-6, with 7 bases fitting TRBD1. Germline trimming cut 4 bases from V and 9 bases from J; bases unmatched to any gene: 12. The CDR3 is 16 residues long. The V gene's germline CDR1 is MNHEY and CDR2 SVGAGI. The CDR3 loop is CASSSNTLTGPSPLHF. The CDR3, as DNA: TGTGCCAGCAGTTCTAACACTCTGACAGGGCCTTCACCCCTCCACTTT.

This rearrangement joins TRBV2 to TRBJ2-5; 9 nucleotides match TRBD1. CDR1 and CDR2 from the germline V gene are SNHLY and FYNNEI. The junction had 3 bases not matched to a gene; V was cut back by 4 bases and J by 6 bases. The CDR3 spans 13 residues. CDR3 sequence (DNA): TGTGCCAGCAGTGGGGACAGGGTCAAGACCCAGTACTTC. It encodes CASSGDRVKTQYF.

This CDR3 reads CASSFLPDSAPPYF. DNA for the CDR3: TGTGCCAGCAGTTTTCTCCCGGACAGTGCTCCTCCGTACTTC. This chain connects TRBV27 to TRBJ2-7, with D maybe TRBD1 (6 bases). Trimming took 3 bases from V and 12 from J, leaving 21 bases between them. CDR3 length: 14 amino acids. Germline V CDR1 and CDR2: MNHEY, SMNVEV (reference sequence).

The rearrangement joins TRBV7-9 to TRBJ1-3, with TRBD1 matching over 8 bases. Germline CDR1 SEHNR, CDR2 FQNEAQ (reference sequence). Unmatched junction bases numbered 6, after V lost 5 bases and J lost 0 bases. CDR3 length: 16 residues. CDR3 sequence reads: CASSTGQVLSGNTIYF. The CDR3 DNA reads TGTGCCAGCAGCACGGGACAGGTCCTCTCTGGAAACACCATATATTTT.

The chain couples TRBV5-1 to TRBJ1-1; TRBD1 matches 9 bases. The ends lost 4 bases at V and 8 bases at J; junction bases unmatched: 9. The germline V gene has CDR1 SGHRS and CDR2 YFSETQ. The CDR3 has 14 amino acids. The CDR3 coding sequence is TGCGCCAGCAGCCGTGGACAGGGACAGGGCGAAGCTTTCTTT. This sequence encodes CASSRGQGQGEAFF. Drawing the rest from reference TRBV5-1 and TRBJ1-1, the complete variable domain is KAGVTQTPRYLIKTRGQQVTLSCSPISGHRSVSWYQQTPGQGLQFLFEYFSETQRNKGNFPGRFSGRQFSNSRSEMNVSTLELGDSALYLCASSRGQGQGEAFFGQGTRLTVV.

For the CDR3, the DNA is TGTGCCAGCAGCCGGGAACTAGCGAGAAGCTACGAGCAGTACTTC. This sequence encodes CASSRELARSYEQYF. The gene calls are TRBV4-2 and TRBJ2-7, with 7 positions matching TRBD2. J was trimmed by 3 bases and V by 4 bases; bases with no gene match: 9. The CDR3 is made up of 15 amino acids. The germline CDR1 and CDR2 sequences are LGHNA and YNFKEQ.

As to this clone: This same CDR3 is encoded by further DNA sequences in the sample. V usage is TRBV6-5 and J usage is TRBJ1-5; TRBD1 matches 8 bases. V lost 5 bases to trimming and J lost 3 bases; unmatched junction nucleotides: 6. CDR1 and CDR2 (germline): MNHEY, SVGAGI. CDR3 length: 15 residues. In DNA form, the CDR3 reads TGTGCCAGCAGTAGAGACAGGGGTGCCAATCAGCCCCAGCATTTT. It specifies CASSRDRGANQPQHF.

The chain uses TRBV7-2 and TRBJ1-2, with 8 bases aligning to TRBD1. This CDR3 has 14 amino acids. V shed 5 bases and J 3 bases; nucleotides not matched to a gene: 5. In germline, CDR1 is SGHTA, CDR2 FQGNSA. The CDR3 nucleotides read TGTGCCAGCAGCCCCTCGACAGGGGACTATGGCTACACCTTC. Its protein product is CASSPSTGDYGYTF.

The chain employs TRBV9 and TRBJ1-5; 8 bases align to TRBD1. The CDR3 loop spans 12 amino acids. CDR1 is SGDLS and CDR2 is YYNGEE in the germline V gene. J gave up 4 bases and V 8 bases, and 2 bases lay outside the gene matches. The CDR3 protein is CASGQGNQPQHF. The CDR3 nucleotides are TGTGCCAGTGGACAGGGTAATCAGCCCCAGCATTTT.